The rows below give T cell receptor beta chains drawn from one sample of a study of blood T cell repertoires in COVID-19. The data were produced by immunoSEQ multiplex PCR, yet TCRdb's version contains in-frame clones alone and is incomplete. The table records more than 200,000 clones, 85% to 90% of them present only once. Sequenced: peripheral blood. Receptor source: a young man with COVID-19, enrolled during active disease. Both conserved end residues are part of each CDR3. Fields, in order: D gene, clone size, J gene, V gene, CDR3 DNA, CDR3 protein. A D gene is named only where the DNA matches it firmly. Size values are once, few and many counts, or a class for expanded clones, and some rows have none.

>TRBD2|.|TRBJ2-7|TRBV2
TGTGCCAACCCGAGACTAGCGGGCTCCTACGAGCAGTACTTC
CANPRLAGSYEQYF
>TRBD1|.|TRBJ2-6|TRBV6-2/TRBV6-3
TGTGCCAGCAGTAATAGACAGGGAGTAGTCTCTGGGGCCAACGTCCTGACTTTC
CASSNRQGVVSGANVLTF
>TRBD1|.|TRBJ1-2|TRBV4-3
TGCGCCAGCACCATAGCCAGGGGGCAAAACTATGGCTACACCTTC
CASTIARGQNYGYTF
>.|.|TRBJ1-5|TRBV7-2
TGTGCCAGCAGCCCGGGTTTGGAGTCAGATCAGCCCCAGCATTTT
CASSPGLESDQPQHF
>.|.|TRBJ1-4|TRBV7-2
TGTGCCAGCAGCTCTCCCGGGTGGGGCCCTAATGAAAAACTGTTTTTT
CASSSPGWGPNEKLFF
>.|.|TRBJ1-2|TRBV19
TGTGCCAGTAGTATCCTGACAGGTTCTGATGGCTACACCTTC
CASSILTGSDGYTF
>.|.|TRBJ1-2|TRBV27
TGTGCCAGCAGTTTATCGGGGTTTGGACAGTGGGATGATTTTTATGGCTACACCTTC
CASSLSGFGQWDDFYGYTF
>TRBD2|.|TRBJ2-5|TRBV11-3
TGTGCCAGCAGCTTCAGCCTAGCGGGAGAGACCCAGTACTTC
CASSFSLAGETQYF
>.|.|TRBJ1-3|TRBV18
TGTGCCAGCTCACCAGATTTCTGGAGCTCTGGAAACACCATATATTTT
CASSPDFWSSGNTIYF
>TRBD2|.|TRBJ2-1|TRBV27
TGTGCCAGCAGTAGCCCCCGACTAGCTAGGAGCTCCTACAATGAGCAGTTCTTC
CASSSPRLARSSYNEQFF
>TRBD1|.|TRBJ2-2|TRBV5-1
TGCGCCAGCAGCTTTCTAGGGACAGGGATGAACACCGGGGAGCTGTTTTTT
CASSFLGTGMNTGELFF
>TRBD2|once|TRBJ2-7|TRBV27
TGTGCCAGCAGACCCGGGACTAGCGGCTACGAGCAGTACTTC
CASRPGTSGYEQYF
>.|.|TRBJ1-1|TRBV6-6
TGTGCCAGCAGTTACTTGTCAGGGAACACTGAAGCTTTCTTT
CASSYLSGNTEAFF
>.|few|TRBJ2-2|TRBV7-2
TGTGCCAGCAGCTTAGTAGGGACTGGCACCGGGGAGCTGTTTTTT
CASSLVGTGTGELFF
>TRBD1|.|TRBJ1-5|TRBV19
TGTGCCAGTAGTGACAGGGGCAATCAGCCCCAGCATTTT
CASSDRGNQPQHF
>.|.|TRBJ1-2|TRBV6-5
TGTGCCAGCATGAGGGAAATGGCGAACTATGGCTACACCTTC
CASMREMANYGYTF
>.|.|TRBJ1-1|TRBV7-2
TGTGCCAGCAGACACAGGAACACTGAAGCTTTCTTT
CASRHRNTEAFF
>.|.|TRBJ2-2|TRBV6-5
TGTGCCAGCAGTTACTGGGGGGGCTCCGGGGAGCTGTTTTTT
CASSYWGGSGELFF
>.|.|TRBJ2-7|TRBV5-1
TGCGCCAGCAGCTTGGCAGTGCAGAGAGGGATTTCCTACGAGCAGTACTTC
CASSLAVQRGISYEQYF
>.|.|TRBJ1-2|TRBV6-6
TGTGCCAGCAGTCCCTCCCTAACGGACAGAAGGTCCCTTTTATACTATGGCTACACCTTC
CASSPSLTDRRSLLYYGYTF
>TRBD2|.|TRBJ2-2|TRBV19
TGTGCCAGTAGTGGAGGGGGGCGGGGGGGCACCGGGGAGCTGTTTTTT
CASSGGGRGGTGELFF
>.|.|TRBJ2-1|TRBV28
TGTGCCAGCAGTTCGACAAGGGAGCAGTTCTTC
CASSSTREQFF
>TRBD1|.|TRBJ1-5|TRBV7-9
TGTGCCAGCAGCTTTGGGACAGGGTATGTTAGTCAGCCCCAGCATTTT
CASSFGTGYVSQPQHF
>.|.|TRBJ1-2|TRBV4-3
TGCGCCAGCAGCCAAGATACGGCGGCGGGCTATGGCTACACCTTC
CASSQDTAAGYGYTF
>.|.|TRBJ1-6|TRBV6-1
TGTGCCAGCAGTGAAGAGAGGGCCTCCCATAATTCACCCCTCCACTTT
CASSEERASHNSPLHF
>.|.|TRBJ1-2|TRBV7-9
TGTGCCAGCAGCCGATCGACTGCCTGGAGCTATGGCTACACCTTC
CASSRSTAWSYGYTF
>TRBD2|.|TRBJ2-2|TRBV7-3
TGTGCCAGCAGCTTACGCCTAGCGGCGAACACCGGGGAGCTGTTTTTT
CASSLRLAANTGELFF
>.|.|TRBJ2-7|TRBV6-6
TGTGCCAGTAAAAGGGAGATCCTCTCCTACGAGCAGTACTTC
CASKREILSYEQYF
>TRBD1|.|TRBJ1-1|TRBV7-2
TGTGCCAGCAGCTACAGAGACAGGGTCACTGAAGCTTTCTTT
CASSYRDRVTEAFF
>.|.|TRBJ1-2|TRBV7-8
TGTGCCAGCAGCTTAGTTTACGGTGGTGGCTACACCTTC
CASSLVYGGGYTF
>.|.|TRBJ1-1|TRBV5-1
TGCGCCAGCAGCTTGGACAGTATGAACACTGAAGCTTTCTTT
CASSLDSMNTEAFF